Listed below are T cell receptor beta chains from one sample, sequenced in a study of OX40 agonist ivuxolimab in advanced cancers. The table came from immunoSEQ multiplex PCR; TCRdb's copy has only in-frame clones and leaves some out. The profile shows about 60,000 clones, around 81% of them singletons. The sample here was CD4+ or CD8+ T cells sorted from blood, taken in a trial of the OX40 agonist ivuxolimab. The receptors originated from an adult with an advanced solid tumor such as melanoma, head and neck, liver or kidney cancer. CDR3s include the opening cysteine and the closing phenylalanine or tryptophan. A D gene is named only where the DNA matches it firmly. The size of a clone is reported for some rows only, either as once, few or many, or as a class for expanded clones.

j_gene	v_gene	abundance	d_gene	CDR3nt	CDR3aa
TRBJ1-1	TRBV30	NA	NA	TGTGCCTGGAGTGGGACGGCCTGGAACACTGAAGCTTTCTTT	CAWSGTAWNTEAFF
TRBJ2-3	TRBV27	few	TRBD1	TGTGCCAGCAGCCGGGGGGGACAGGGGTTCACAGATACGCAGTATTTT	CASSRGGQGFTDTQYF
TRBJ2-5	TRBV6-4	NA	NA	TGTGCCACCGCCTCCGGGCCACAAGAGACCCAGTACTTC	CATASGPQETQYF
TRBJ1-2	TRBV19	few	NA	TGTGCCAGTAGTGTCCGCCAGGGGAGGAACTATGGCTACACCTTC	CASSVRQGRNYGYTF
TRBJ1-5	TRBV15	NA	NA	TGTGCCACCAGCAAGGACCCCGGAGGCAATCAGCCCCAGCATTTT	CATSKDPGGNQPQHF
TRBJ1-4	TRBV4-1	NA	NA	TGCGCCAGCAGCCAAGATGTGGAAGGACCCAATGAAAAACTGTTTTTT	CASSQDVEGPNEKLFF
TRBJ2-1	TRBV18	NA	NA	TGTGCCAGCTCACGGGACACCTACAATGAGCAGTTCTTC	CASSRDTYNEQFF
TRBJ2-5	TRBV6-5	NA	NA	TGTGCCAGCAGTTACAGTGGGAGGAACCAAGAGACCCAGTACTTC	CASSYSGRNQETQYF
TRBJ2-2	TRBV10-3	once	NA	TGTGCCATCAGTCGGACAGATCTGAACACCGGGGAGCTGTTTTTT	CAISRTDLNTGELFF
TRBJ2-3	TRBV7-2	few	NA	TGTGCCAGCAGCTTAGCGCTGTCAGGGAGAGGAGATACGCAGTATTTT	CASSLALSGRGDTQYF
TRBJ1-6	TRBV27	NA	NA	TGTGCCAGCAGTCCTACCAGAAACCGGGATTCACCCCTCCACTTT	CASSPTRNRDSPLHF
TRBJ2-2	TRBV5-8	NA	NA	TGTGCCAGCACCCGGGACTTCGGGGAGCTGTTTTTT	CASTRDFGELFF
TRBJ1-2	TRBV6-5	NA	NA	TGTGCCAGCAGTTACTGGGAGGCGGATGGCTACACCTTC	CASSYWEADGYTF